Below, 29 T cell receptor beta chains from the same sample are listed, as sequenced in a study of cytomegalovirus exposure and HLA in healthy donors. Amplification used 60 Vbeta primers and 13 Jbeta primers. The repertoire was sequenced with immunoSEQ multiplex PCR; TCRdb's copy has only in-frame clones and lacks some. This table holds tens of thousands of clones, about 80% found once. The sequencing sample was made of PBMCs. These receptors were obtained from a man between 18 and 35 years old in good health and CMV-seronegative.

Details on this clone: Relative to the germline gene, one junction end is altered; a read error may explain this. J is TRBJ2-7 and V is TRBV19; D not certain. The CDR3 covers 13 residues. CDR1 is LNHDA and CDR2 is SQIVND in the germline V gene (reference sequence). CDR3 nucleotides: TGCGCCAGTAGTCGTGGCAGGCCCTACGAGCAGTACTTC. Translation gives CASSRGRPYEQYF. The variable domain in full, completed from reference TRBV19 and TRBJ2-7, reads DGGITQSPKYLFRKEGQNVTLSCEQNLNHDAMYWYRQDPGQGLRLIYYSQIVNDFQKGDIAEGYSVSREKKESFPLTVTSAQKNPTAFYLCASSRGRPYEQYFGPGTRLTVT.

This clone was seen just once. CDR3 sequence reads: CASSYTGASSYEQYF. CDR3 in DNA: TGTGCCAGCAGTTACACAGGCGCTAGCTCCTACGAGCAGTACTTC. V usage is TRBV6-5 and J usage is TRBJ2-7; D is possibly TRBD1 (5 bases). Germline lookup yields CDR1 MNHEY and CDR2 SVGAGI. The CDR3 extends over 15 amino acids. Trimming left V 2 bases short and J 0 bases short, with 11 bases between.

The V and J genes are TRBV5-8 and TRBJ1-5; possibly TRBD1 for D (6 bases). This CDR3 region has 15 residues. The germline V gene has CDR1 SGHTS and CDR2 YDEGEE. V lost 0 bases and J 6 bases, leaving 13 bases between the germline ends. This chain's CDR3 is CASSLGGQWGQPQHF. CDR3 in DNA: TGTGCCAGCAGCTTGGGGGGGCAGTGGGGTCAGCCCCAGCATTTT.

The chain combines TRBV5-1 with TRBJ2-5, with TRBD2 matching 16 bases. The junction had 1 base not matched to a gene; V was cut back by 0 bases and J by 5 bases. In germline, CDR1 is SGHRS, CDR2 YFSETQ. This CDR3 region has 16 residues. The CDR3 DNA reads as TGCGCCAGCAGCTTGGCGGGACTAGCGGGGGGGGAGACCCAGTACTTC. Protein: CASSLAGLAGGETQYF. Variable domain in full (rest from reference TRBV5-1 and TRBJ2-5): KAGVTQTPRYLIKTRGQQVTLSCSPISGHRSVSWYQQTPGQGLQFLFEYFSETQRNKGNFPGRFSGRQFSNSRSEMNVSTLELGDSALYLCASSLAGLAGGETQYFGPGTRLLVL.

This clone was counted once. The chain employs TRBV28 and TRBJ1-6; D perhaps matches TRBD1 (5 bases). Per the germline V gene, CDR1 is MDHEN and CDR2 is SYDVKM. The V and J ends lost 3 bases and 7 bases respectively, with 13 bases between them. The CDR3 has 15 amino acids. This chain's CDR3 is CASSFLQGVNSPLHF. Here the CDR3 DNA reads TGTGCCAGCAGTTTCCTCCAAGGGGTGAATTCACCCCTCCACTTT.

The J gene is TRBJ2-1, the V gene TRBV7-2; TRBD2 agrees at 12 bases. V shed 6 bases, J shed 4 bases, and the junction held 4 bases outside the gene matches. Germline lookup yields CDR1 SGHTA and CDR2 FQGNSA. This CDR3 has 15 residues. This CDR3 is CASRLAGGRYNEQFF. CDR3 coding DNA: TGTGCCAGCAGACTAGCGGGGGGTCGATACAATGAGCAGTTCTTC.

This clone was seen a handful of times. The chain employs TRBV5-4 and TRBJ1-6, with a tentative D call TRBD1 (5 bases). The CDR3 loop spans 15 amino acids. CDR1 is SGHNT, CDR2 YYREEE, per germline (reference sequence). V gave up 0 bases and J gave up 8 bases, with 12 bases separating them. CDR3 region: CASSLVAGSDSPLHF. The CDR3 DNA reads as TGTGCCAGCAGCTTGGTTGCAGGGTCGGATTCACCCCTCCACTTT. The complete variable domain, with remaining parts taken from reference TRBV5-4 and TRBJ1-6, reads ETGVTQSPTHLIKTRGQQVTLRCSSQSGHNTVSWYQQALGQGPQFIFQYYREEENGRGNFPPRFSGLQFPNYSSELNVNALELDDSALYLCASSLVAGSDSPLHFGNGTRLTVT.

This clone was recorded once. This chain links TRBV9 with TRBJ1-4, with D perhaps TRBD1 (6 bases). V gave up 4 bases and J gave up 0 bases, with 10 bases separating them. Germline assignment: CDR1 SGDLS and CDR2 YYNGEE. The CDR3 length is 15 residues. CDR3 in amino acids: CASSPGQTTNEKLFF. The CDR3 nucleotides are TGTGCCAGCAGCCCCGGACAGACAACTAATGAAAAACTGTTTTTT.

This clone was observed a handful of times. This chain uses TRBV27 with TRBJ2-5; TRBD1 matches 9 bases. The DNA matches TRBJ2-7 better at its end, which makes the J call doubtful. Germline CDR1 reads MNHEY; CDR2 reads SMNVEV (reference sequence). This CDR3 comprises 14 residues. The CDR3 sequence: CASSARQGVYEQYF. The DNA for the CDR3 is TGTGCCAGCAGTGCCAGACAGGGGGTCTACGAGCAGTACTTC.

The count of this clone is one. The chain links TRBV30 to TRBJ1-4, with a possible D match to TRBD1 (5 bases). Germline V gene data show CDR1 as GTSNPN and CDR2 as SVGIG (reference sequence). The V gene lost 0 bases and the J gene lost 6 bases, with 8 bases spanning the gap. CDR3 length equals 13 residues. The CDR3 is CAWSVRTYEKLFF. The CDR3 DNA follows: TGTGCCTGGAGTGTAAGGACATATGAAAAACTGTTTTTT.

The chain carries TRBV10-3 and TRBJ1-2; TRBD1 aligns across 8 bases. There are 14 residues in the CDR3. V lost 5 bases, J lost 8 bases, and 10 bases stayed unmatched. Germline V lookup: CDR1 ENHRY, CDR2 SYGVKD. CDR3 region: CAISPRGRDSGYTF. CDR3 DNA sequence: TGTGCCATCAGTCCCAGGGGGCGCGACTCAGGCTACACCTTC.

CDR3 in DNA: TGTGCCAGCAGTGAACTGTCACCCCTCCACTTT. This encodes CASSELSPLHF. The chain employs TRBV6-1 and TRBJ1-6; D ambiguous. The CDR3 has 11 amino acids. V lost 2 bases and J 10 bases, leaving 3 bases between the germline ends. In germline, CDR1 is MNHNS, CDR2 SASEGT.

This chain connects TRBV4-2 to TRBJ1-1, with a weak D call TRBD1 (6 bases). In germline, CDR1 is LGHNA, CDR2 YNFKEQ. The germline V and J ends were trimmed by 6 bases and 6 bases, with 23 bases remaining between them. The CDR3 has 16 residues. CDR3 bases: TGTGCCAGCAGTACCACCGGGACATACTATACCCCTGAAGCTTTCTTT. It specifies CASSTTGTYYTPEAFF.

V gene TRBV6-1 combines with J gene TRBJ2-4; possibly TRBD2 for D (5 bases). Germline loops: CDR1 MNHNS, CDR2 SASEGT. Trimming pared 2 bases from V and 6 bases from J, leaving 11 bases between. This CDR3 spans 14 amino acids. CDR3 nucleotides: TGTGCCAGCAGTGAACCGTTCCGGGGAAACATTCAGTACTTC. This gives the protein CASSEPFRGNIQYF.

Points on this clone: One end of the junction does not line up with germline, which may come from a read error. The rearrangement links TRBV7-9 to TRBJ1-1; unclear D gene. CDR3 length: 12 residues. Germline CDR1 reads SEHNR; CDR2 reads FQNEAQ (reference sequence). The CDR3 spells CASSLENTEAFF. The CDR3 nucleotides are TGTGCCAGCAGCTTGGAGAACACTGAGGCTTTCTTT. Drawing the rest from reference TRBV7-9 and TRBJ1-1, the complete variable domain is DTGVSQNPRHKITKRGQNVTFRCDPISEHNRLYWYRQTLGQGPEFLTYFQNEAQLEKSRLLSDRFSAERPKGSFSTLEIQRTEQGDSAMYLCASSLENTEAFFGQGTRLTVV.

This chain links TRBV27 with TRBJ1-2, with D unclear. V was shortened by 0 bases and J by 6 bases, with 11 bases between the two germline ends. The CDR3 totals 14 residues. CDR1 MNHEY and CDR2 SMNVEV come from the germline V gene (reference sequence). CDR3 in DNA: TGTGCCAGCAGTTTATCCTCGATTACAAATGGCTACACCTTC. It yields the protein CASSLSSITNGYTF.

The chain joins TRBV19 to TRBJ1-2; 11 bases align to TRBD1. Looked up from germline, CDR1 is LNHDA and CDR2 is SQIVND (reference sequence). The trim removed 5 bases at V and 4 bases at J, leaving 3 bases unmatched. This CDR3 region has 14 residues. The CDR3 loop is CASSDGQGAYGYTF. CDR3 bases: TGTGCCAGTAGTGACGGACAGGGGGCCTATGGCTACACCTTC.

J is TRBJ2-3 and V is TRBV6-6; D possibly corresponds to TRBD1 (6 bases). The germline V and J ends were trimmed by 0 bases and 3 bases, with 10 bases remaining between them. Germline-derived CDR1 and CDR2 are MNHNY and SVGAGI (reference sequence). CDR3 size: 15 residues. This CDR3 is CASSYSAGVTDTQYF. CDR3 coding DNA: TGTGCCAGCAGTTACTCGGCAGGGGTGACAGATACGCAGTATTTT.

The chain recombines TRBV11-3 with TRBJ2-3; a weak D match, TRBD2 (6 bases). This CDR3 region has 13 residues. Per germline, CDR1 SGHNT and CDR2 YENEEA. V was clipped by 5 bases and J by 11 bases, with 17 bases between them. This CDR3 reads CASSPRDSIMQYF. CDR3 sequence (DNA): TGTGCCAGCAGCCCTCGGGACTCCATAATGCAGTATTTT.

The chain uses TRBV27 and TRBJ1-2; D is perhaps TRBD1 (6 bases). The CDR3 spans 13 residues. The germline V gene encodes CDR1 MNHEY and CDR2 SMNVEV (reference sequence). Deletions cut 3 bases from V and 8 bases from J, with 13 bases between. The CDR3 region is CASSFGQGLGYTF. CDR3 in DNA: TGTGCCAGCAGTTTTGGTCAGGGGTTGGGCTACACCTTC.

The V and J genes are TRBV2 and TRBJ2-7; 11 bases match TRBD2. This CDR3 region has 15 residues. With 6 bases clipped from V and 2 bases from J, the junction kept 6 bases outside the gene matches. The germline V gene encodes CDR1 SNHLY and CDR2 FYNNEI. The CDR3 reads CASSVSGGAPYEQYV. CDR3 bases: TGTGCCAGCAGCGTTAGCGGGGGGGCACCCTACGAGCAGTACGTC.

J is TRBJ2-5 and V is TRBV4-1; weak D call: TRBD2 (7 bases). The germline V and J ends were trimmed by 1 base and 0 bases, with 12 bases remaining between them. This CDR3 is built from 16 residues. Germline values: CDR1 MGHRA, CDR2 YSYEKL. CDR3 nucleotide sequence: TGCGCCAGCAGCCAAGTAGGCGGGGGCTACCAAGAGACCCAGTACTTC. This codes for CASSQVGGGYQETQYF.

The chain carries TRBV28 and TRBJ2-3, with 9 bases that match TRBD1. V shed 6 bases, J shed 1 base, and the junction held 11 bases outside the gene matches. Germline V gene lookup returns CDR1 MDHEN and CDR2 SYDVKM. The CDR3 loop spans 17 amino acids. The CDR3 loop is CASSDPGTGKGTDTQYF. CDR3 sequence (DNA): TGTGCCAGCAGCGACCCGGGGACAGGGAAGGGCACAGATACGCAGTATTTT.

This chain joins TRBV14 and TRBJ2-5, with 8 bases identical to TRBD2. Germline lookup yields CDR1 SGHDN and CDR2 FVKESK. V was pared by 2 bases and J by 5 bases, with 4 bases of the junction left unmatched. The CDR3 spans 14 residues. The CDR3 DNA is TGTGCCAGCAGCCAACTAGCGGGCGGGGAGACCCAGTACTTC. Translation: CASSQLAGGETQYF. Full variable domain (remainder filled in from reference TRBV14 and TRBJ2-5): EAGVTQFPSHSVIEKGQTVTLRCDPISGHDNLYWYRRVMGKEIKFLLHFVKESKQDESGMPNNRFLAERTGGTYSTLKVQPAELEDSGVYFCASSQLAGGETQYFGPGTRLLVL.

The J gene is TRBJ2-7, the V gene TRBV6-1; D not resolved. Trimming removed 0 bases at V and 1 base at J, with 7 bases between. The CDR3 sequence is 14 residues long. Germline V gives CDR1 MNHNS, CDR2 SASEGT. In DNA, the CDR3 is TGTGCCAGCAGTGAAGCCGGAGTTTCCTACGAGCAGTACTTC. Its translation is CASSEAGVSYEQYF.

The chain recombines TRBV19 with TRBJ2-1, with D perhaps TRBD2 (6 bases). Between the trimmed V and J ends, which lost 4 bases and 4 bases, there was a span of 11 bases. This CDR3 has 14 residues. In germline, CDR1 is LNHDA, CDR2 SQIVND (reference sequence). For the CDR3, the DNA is TGTGCCAGTAGTACGCGGGGTCGATACAATGAGCAGTTCTTC. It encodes CASSTRGRYNEQFF.

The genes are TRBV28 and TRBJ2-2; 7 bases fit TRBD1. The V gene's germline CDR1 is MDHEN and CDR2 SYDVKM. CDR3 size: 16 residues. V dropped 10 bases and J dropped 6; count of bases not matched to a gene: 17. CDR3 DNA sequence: TGTGCCATCCCTCCCGCGACAGGGTATGTCTCCGGGGAGCTGTTTTTT. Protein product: CAIPPATGYVSGELFF. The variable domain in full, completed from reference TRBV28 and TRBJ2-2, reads DVKVTQSSRYLVKRTGEKVFLECVQDMDHENMFWYRQDPGLGLRLIYFSYDVKMKEKGDIPEGYSVSREKKERFSLILESASTNQTSMYLCAIPPATGYVSGELFFGEGSRLTVL.

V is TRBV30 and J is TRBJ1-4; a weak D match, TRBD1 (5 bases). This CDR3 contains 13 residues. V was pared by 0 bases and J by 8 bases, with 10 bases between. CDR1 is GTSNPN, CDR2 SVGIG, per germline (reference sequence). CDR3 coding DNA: TGTGCCTGGAGTGTGGGGGGAAGGGAAAAACTGTTTTTT. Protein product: CAWSVGGREKLFF.

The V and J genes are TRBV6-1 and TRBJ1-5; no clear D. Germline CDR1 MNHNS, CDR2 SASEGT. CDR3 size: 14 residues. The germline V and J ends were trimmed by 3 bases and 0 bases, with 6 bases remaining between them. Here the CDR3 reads CASSDPYSNQPQHF. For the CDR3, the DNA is TGTGCCAGCAGTGACCCTTATAGCAATCAGCCCCAGCATTTT.